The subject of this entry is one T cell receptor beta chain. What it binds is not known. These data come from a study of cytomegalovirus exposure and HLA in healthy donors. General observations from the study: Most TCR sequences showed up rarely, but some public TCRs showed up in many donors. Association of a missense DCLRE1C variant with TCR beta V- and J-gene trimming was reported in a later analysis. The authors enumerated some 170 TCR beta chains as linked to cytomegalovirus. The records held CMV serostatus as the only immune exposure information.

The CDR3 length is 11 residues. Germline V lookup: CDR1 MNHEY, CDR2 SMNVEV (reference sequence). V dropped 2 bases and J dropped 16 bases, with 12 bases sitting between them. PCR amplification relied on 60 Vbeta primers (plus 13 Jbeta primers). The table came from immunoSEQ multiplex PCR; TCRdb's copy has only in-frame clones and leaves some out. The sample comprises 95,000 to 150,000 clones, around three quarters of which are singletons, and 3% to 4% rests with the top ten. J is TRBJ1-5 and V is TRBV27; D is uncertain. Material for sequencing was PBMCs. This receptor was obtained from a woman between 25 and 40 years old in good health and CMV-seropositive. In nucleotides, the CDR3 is TGTGCCAGCAGTTTAGTCGGGAATGCACATTTT. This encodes CASSLVGNAHF.